The rows below give T cell receptor beta chains drawn from one sample of a study of CD8 T cells in ankylosing spondylitis. From the 5' RACE reads, TCRdb called clonotypes with MiXCR, one entry per CDR3 protein. Among approximately 220,000 distinct CDR3 sequences, 20% to 30% were seen once, and the ten largest hold about 6.9%. The specimen sequenced was blood, either unsorted or a sorted T cell fraction (not recorded which). The source is a male donor with ankylosing spondylitis or in good health (not recorded which). Each CDR3 is given with its conserved first and last residue. The order of the fields is V gene, clone size, J gene, D gene, CDR3 protein, CDR3 DNA. The D gene is left open where the match is weak. Some rows mark clone size as missing; the rest say once, few, many or name a class of expanded clone.

v_call: TRBV6-5
clone_size: many
j_call: TRBJ1-5
d_call: .
cdr3_aa: CASSNRQNNQPQHF
cdr3_nt: TGTGCCAGCAGTAACAGACAGAACAATCAGCCCCAGCATTTT

v_call: TRBV25-1
clone_size: many
j_call: TRBJ2-7
d_call: TRBD2
cdr3_aa: CAIPSGLAGGGSYEQYF
cdr3_nt: TGTGCCATCCCATCGGGACTAGCGGGAGGGGGCTCCTACGAGCAGTACTTC

v_call: TRBV11-1
clone_size: .
j_call: TRBJ2-6
d_call: .
cdr3_aa: CASSLGAGTNGANVLTF
cdr3_nt: TGTGCCAGCAGCTTAGGAGCCGGGACAAACGGGGCCAACGTCCTGACTTTC

v_call: TRBV6-1
clone_size: many
j_call: TRBJ2-3
d_call: .
cdr3_aa: CASSELSRADTQYF
cdr3_nt: TGTGCCAGCAGTGAACTCAGCCGGGCAGATACGCAGTATTTT

v_call: TRBV12-3/TRBV12-4
clone_size: many
j_call: TRBJ1-2
d_call: .
cdr3_aa: CASSPRDVPYYGYTF
cdr3_nt: TGTGCCAGCAGTCCGAGGGACGTACCCTACTATGGCTACACCTTC

v_call: TRBV12-3/TRBV12-4
clone_size: many
j_call: TRBJ1-3
d_call: .
cdr3_aa: CASSLGPSLSGNTIYF
cdr3_nt: TGTGCCAGCAGTTTAGGACCTTCGCTCTCTGGAAACACCATATATTTT

v_call: TRBV29-1
clone_size: .
j_call: TRBJ2-1
d_call: TRBD2
cdr3_aa: CSVEDSTSVNEQFF
cdr3_nt: TGCAGCGTTGAAGATAGCACTAGCGTAAATGAGCAGTTCTTC

v_call: TRBV12-3/TRBV12-4
clone_size: .
j_call: TRBJ2-3
d_call: .
cdr3_aa: CASSSFSDTQYF
cdr3_nt: TGTGCCAGCAGCTCTTTTTCAGATACGCAGTATTTT

v_call: TRBV20-1
clone_size: .
j_call: TRBJ2-7
d_call: .
cdr3_aa: CSAKKDDYEQYF
cdr3_nt: TGCAGTGCCAAGAAGGACGACTACGAGCAGTACTTC

v_call: TRBV20-1
clone_size: .
j_call: TRBJ1-2
d_call: .
cdr3_aa: CSARDQGGARTF
cdr3_nt: TGCAGTGCTAGAGATCAGGGCGGGGCAAGGACCTTC

v_call: TRBV7-7
clone_size: many
j_call: TRBJ2-2
d_call: TRBD1
cdr3_aa: CASSPGTGAGELFF
cdr3_nt: TGTGCTAGCAGCCCCGGGACAGGCGCCGGGGAGCTGTTTTTT

v_call: TRBV20-1
clone_size: once
j_call: TRBJ2-2
d_call: .
cdr3_aa: CSARDGWTGELFF
cdr3_nt: TGCAGTGCTAGAGATGGCTGGACCGGGGAGCTGTTTTTT

v_call: TRBV10-3
clone_size: few
j_call: TRBJ1-1
d_call: .
cdr3_aa: CAISLQENTEAFF
cdr3_nt: TGTGCCATCAGCTTACAGGAGAACACTGAAGCTTTCTTT

v_call: TRBV30
clone_size: many
j_call: TRBJ2-5
d_call: TRBD1
cdr3_aa: CAWTRTGPRETQYF
cdr3_nt: TGTGCCTGGACCCGGACAGGCCCTAGGGAGACCCAGTACTTC

v_call: TRBV6-5
clone_size: .
j_call: TRBJ2-7
d_call: .
cdr3_aa: CASSYEESTEQYF
cdr3_nt: TGTGCCAGCAGTTACGAGGAGAGTACCGAGCAGTACTTC

v_call: TRBV11-2
clone_size: few
j_call: TRBJ2-5
d_call: TRBD1
cdr3_aa: CASSSDREETQYF
cdr3_nt: TGTGCCAGCAGCTCGGACAGGGAGGAGACCCAGTACTTC

v_call: TRBV29-1
clone_size: .
j_call: TRBJ2-3
d_call: TRBD2
cdr3_aa: CSVEKAGADTQYF
cdr3_nt: TGCAGCGTTGAAAAAGCGGGAGCAGATACGCAGTATTTT

v_call: TRBV7-2
clone_size: many
j_call: TRBJ2-4
d_call: TRBD2
cdr3_aa: CASSRGRGGLAKNIQYF
cdr3_nt: TGTGCCAGCAGCCGAGGGCGGGGGGGCTTAGCCAAAAACATTCAGTACTTC

v_call: TRBV6-1
clone_size: .
j_call: TRBJ2-7
d_call: .
cdr3_aa: CASSRGQSLYEQYF
cdr3_nt: TGTGCCAGCAGTCGCGGACAGTCCCTCTACGAGCAGTACTTC

v_call: TRBV5-5
clone_size: .
j_call: TRBJ2-1
d_call: TRBD1
cdr3_aa: CASSLGGTGDLKIF
cdr3_nt: TGTGCCAGCAGCTTGGGAGGGACAGGGGACCTGAAAATCTTC

v_call: TRBV20-1
clone_size: few
j_call: TRBJ2-4
d_call: TRBD2
cdr3_aa: CSARGTFGAGGDKNIQYF
cdr3_nt: TGCAGTGCTAGAGGCACCTTTGGGGCGGGAGGTGACAAAAACATTCAGTACTTC

v_call: TRBV2
clone_size: many
j_call: TRBJ1-5
d_call: TRBD1
cdr3_aa: CASSGRTGDQPQHF
cdr3_nt: TGTGCCAGCAGTGGCCGGACAGGGGATCAGCCCCAGCATTTT

v_call: TRBV20-1
clone_size: .
j_call: TRBJ1-3
d_call: .
cdr3_aa: CSAQGAKSSGSTIYF
cdr3_nt: TGCAGTGCTCAAGGGGCAAAGAGCTCTGGAAGCACCATATATTTT

v_call: TRBV18
clone_size: .
j_call: TRBJ2-2
d_call: .
cdr3_aa: CASSPGGLGELFF
cdr3_nt: TGTGCCAGCTCACCGGGCGGACTTGGGGAGCTGTTTTTT

v_call: TRBV20-1
clone_size: many
j_call: TRBJ2-7
d_call: .
cdr3_aa: CSAGTMAGYEQYF
cdr3_nt: TGCAGTGCTGGGACGATGGCAGGGTACGAGCAGTACTTC

v_call: TRBV18
clone_size: .
j_call: TRBJ2-5
d_call: .
cdr3_aa: CASSRKQGQETQYF
cdr3_nt: TGTGCCAGCTCACGTAAACAGGGCCAAGAGACCCAGTACTTC

v_call: TRBV4-3
clone_size: .
j_call: TRBJ2-1
d_call: TRBD2
cdr3_aa: CASSQDGVAGVSEQFF
cdr3_nt: TGCGCCAGCAGCCAAGATGGGGTAGCGGGAGTTAGTGAGCAGTTCTTC

v_call: TRBV7-3
clone_size: once
j_call: TRBJ2-5
d_call: TRBD1
cdr3_aa: CASSLGTGGFQETQYF
cdr3_nt: TGTGCCAGCAGCTTAGGGACAGGGGGTTTCCAAGAGACCCAGTACTTC

v_call: TRBV20-1
clone_size: .
j_call: TRBJ1-1
d_call: .
cdr3_aa: CSARGTVDTEAFF
cdr3_nt: TGCAGTGCTAGAGGTACAGTGGACACTGAAGCTTTCTTT

v_call: TRBV5-5
clone_size: .
j_call: TRBJ2-1
d_call: TRBD1
cdr3_aa: CASSGAGQGYNEQFF
cdr3_nt: TGTGCCAGCAGCGGTGCAGGACAGGGGTACAATGAGCAGTTCTTC

v_call: TRBV20-1
clone_size: .
j_call: TRBJ2-5
d_call: .
cdr3_aa: CSVLRPGGETQYF
cdr3_nt: TGCAGTGTCTTGCGGCCAGGGGGGGAGACCCAGTACTTC

v_call: TRBV5-1
clone_size: .
j_call: TRBJ2-5
d_call: .
cdr3_aa: CASSLAGGPGETQYF
cdr3_nt: TGCGCCAGCAGCTTGGCCGGGGGCCCGGGAGAGACCCAGTACTTC

v_call: TRBV6-5
clone_size: .
j_call: TRBJ2-7
d_call: TRBD2
cdr3_aa: CASSYPLAGDHEQYF
cdr3_nt: TGTGCCAGCAGTTACCCCTTAGCGGGAGACCACGAGCAGTACTTC

v_call: TRBV7-9
clone_size: once
j_call: TRBJ2-2
d_call: .
cdr3_aa: CASSFFFVNTGELFF
cdr3_nt: TGTGCCAGCAGCTTTTTTTTCGTGAACACCGGGGAGCTGTTTTTT

v_call: TRBV4-3
clone_size: many
j_call: TRBJ2-7
d_call: .
cdr3_aa: CASSQSRGAYEQYF
cdr3_nt: TGCGCCAGCAGCCAGAGCAGGGGAGCCTACGAGCAGTACTTC